What follows is one T cell receptor beta chain and its context. The antigen remains unidentified. At one end, the junction sequence differs from germline, possibly due to a read error. Some clones are missing from TCRdb's copy, which holds only in-frame ones; the method was immunoSEQ multiplex PCR. The data contain some 200,000 clones, 79% of them seen just once; the ten biggest clones take up approximately 10%. Around 2 micrograms of genomic DNA (from cryopreserved PBMCs) were used for TCR beta libraries. The CDR3 consists of 14 residues. Germline-derived CDR1 and CDR2 are SSHAT and FNYEAQ (reference sequence). This specimen comes from a study of cytotoxic CD8 clonotypes in ibrutinib-treated CLL. Overall study: Patient counts were about a dozen relapsed/refractory, over 14 treatment-naive and around 18 IGHV unmutated.

Findings of the study overall: Starting clonality was above that of age-matched healthy donors and tracked circulating CD8+ T-cell counts. Under treatment, the uncommon public clonotypes either contracted or remained stable.

The sequenced sample was PBMCs, obtained after 12 months of ibrutinib treatment. The genes are TRBV7-7 and TRBJ2-5; the D is unclear. The clonotype was recovered from a human donor with chronic lymphocytic leukemia. The CDR3 DNA reads TGTGCTAGCAGCTTAGGGCGGCCTCAAGAGACCCAGTACTTC. Its translation is CASSLGRPQETQYF. The full variable domain, with the rest looked up from reference TRBV7-7 and TRBJ2-5, is GAGVSQSPRYKVTKRGQDVTLRCDPISSHATLYWYQQALGQGPEFLTYFNYEAQPDKSGLPSDRFSAERPEGSISTLTIQRTEQRDSAMYRCASSLGRPQETQYFGPGTRLLVL.